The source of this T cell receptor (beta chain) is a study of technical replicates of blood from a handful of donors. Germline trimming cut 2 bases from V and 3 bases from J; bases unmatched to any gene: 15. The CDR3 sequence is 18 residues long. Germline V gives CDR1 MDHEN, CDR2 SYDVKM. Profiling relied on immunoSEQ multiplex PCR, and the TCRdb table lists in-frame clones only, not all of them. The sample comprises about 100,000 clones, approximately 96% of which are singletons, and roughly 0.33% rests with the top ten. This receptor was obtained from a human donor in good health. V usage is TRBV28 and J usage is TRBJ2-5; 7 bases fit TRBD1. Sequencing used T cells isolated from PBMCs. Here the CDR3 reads CASSLGVIGGFSEETQYF. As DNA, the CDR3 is TGTGCCAGCAGTTTAGGAGTGATAGGGGGCTTCAGTGAAGAGACCCAGTACTTC.